This entry describes one T cell receptor beta chain. As yet, its antigen is unknown. Repertoires were generated with immunoSEQ multiplex PCR, while TCRdb's copy carries only in-frame clones and drops some. The sample carries about 130,000 clones, 82% recorded once. Noted time point: baseline pretreatment blood. The treatment was: 15 Gy SBRT to primary tumor, nephrectomy 4 weeks later. Blood was sampled at baseline, 2 weeks and 4 weeks after SBRT. The patient's renal cell carcinoma had clear cell pathology. These data originate in a study of radiation and T cells in renal cell carcinoma. General observations from the study: From baseline, blood top tumor clonotypes peaked at 2 weeks post-radiation.

The sequence came from a woman between 55 and 75 years old with renal cell carcinoma. Sequencing was performed on blood, taken from a patient whose treatment included radiotherapy and nephrectomy.

In DNA, the CDR3 is TGCGCCAGCAGGACAGGGACAACTAATGAAAAACTGTTTTTT. Translation gives CASRTGTTNEKLFF. V is TRBV5-1 and J is TRBJ1-4, with 7 nucleotides matching TRBD1. Germline V lookup: CDR1 SGHRS, CDR2 YFSETQ. The CDR3 loop spans 14 amino acids. J gave up 0 bases and V 5 bases, and 1 base lay outside the gene matches.